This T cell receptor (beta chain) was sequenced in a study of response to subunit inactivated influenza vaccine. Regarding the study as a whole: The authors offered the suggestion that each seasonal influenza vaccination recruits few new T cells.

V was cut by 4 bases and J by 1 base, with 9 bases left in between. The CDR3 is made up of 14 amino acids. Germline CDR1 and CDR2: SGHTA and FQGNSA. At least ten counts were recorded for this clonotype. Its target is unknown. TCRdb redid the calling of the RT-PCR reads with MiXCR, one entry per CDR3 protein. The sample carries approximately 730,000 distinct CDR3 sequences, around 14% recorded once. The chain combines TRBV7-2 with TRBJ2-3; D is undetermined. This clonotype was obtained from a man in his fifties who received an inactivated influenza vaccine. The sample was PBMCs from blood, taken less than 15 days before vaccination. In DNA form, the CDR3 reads TGTGCCAGCAGCTCCGCCCGTGGCACAGATACGCAGTATTTT. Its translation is CASSSARGTDTQYF.